Here is one T cell receptor (beta chain) with its context. Antigen: not known. This record belongs to a study of cytomegalovirus exposure and HLA in healthy donors. Study-wide background: Within an early data release were about 80 million unique TCRs drawn from HLA-typed donors. Study-wide findings and caveats: Reports indicate that TCR beta sequences accurately predicted the HLA-A and HLA-B alleles of most subjects. Later work showed greater clonal expansion in HLA-associated TCR beta chains than in equally common others.

Both 60 Vbeta primers and 13 Jbeta primers went into the PCR. Original processing notes: A follow-up analysis tallied about 80 million unique TCR beta chains, 8.5 million to 14 million shared. Here immunoSEQ multiplex PCR was the method, and the copy in TCRdb shows in-frame clones only, minus some. The V and J calls and the clone size are those of that table, but D and trimming were determined from the DNA. The sample holds tens of thousands of clones. With 6 bases clipped from V and 1 base from J, the junction kept 7 bases outside the gene matches. Germline assignment: CDR1 SQVTM and CDR2 ANQGSEA. The CDR3 is made up of 15 amino acids.

V is TRBV29-1 and J is TRBJ2-1; TRBD1 matches at 9 bases. The specimen sequenced was PBMCs. This clonotype was sampled from a middle-aged woman in good health and CMV-seronegative. The CDR3 coding sequence is TGCAGCGTCGTAACAGGGGGCTCTTCCTACAATGAGCAGTTCTTC. Translating it yields CSVVTGGSSYNEQFF.